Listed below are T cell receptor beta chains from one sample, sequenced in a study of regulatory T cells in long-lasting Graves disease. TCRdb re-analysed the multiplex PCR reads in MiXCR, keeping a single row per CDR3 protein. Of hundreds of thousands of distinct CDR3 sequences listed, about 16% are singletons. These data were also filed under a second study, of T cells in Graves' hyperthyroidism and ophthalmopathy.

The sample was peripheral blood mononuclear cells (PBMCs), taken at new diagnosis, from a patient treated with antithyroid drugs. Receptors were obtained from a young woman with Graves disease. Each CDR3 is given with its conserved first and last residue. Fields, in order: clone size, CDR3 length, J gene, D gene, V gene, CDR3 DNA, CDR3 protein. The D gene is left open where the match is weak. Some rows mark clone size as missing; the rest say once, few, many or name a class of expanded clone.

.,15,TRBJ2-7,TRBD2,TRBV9,TGTGCCAGCAGCGTAGAATCTAGCGGGAGGTACGAGCAGTACTTC,CASSVESSGRYEQYF
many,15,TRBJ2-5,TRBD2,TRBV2,TGTGCCAGCAACCGCCTAGCGGGAGGGGTGGAGACCCAGTACTTC,CASNRLAGGVETQYF
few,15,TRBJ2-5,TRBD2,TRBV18,TGTGCCAGCTCATCCGTAGCGGGAGTAGGTGAGACCCAGTACTTC,CASSSVAGVGETQYF
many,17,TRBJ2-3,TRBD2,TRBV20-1,TGCAGTGCTAGAGATCCCCGGTCTAGCGGGAACACAGATACGCAGTATTTT,CSARDPRSSGNTDTQYF
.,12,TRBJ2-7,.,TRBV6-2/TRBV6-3,TGTGCCAGCAGCGACAGGTCCCCCGAGCAGTACTTC,CASSDRSPEQYF
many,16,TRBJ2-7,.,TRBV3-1,TGTGCCAGCAGCCTAACTCCCGGCAGGACGACCTACGAGCAGTACTTC,CASSLTPGRTTYEQYF
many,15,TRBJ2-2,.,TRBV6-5,TGTGCCAGCAGTTCAACCGGGGTCCCCACCGGGGAGCTGTTTTTT,CASSSTGVPTGELFF
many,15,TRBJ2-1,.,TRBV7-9,TGTGCCAGCAGCTTAGCGACAGGCGCCTACAATGAGCAGTTCTTC,CASSLATGAYNEQFF
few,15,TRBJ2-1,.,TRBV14,TGTGCCAGCAGCCAAGACAGGAACCAATACAATGAGCAGTTCTTC,CASSQDRNQYNEQFF
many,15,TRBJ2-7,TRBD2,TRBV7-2,TGTGCCAGCAGCTATGTGAGGACTAGCGGGTACGAGCAGTACTTC,CASSYVRTSGYEQYF
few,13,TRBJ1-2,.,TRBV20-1,TGCAGTGCTAGTCGCAGGAGATTCTATGGCTACACCTTC,CSASRRRFYGYTF
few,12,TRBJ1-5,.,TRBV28,TGTGCCAGCAGGCAGAGCAATCAGCCCCAGCATTTT,CASRQSNQPQHF
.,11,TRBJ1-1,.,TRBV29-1,TGCAGCTCCTTATCCAACACTGAAGCTTTCTTT,CSSLSNTEAFF
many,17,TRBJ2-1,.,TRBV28,TGTGCCAGCAGCCCCCGCCTCGGGGCGGGATCCTACAATGAGCAGTTCTTC,CASSPRLGAGSYNEQFF
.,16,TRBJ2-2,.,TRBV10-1,TGCGCCAGCAGTGAGTTGGTCGGGAGAGGCACCGGGGAGCTGTTTTTT,CASSELVGRGTGELFF
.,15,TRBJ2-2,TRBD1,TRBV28,TGTGCCAGCACTTCTCCGGGACAGGGGGCCGGGGAGCTGTTTTTT,CASTSPGQGAGELFF
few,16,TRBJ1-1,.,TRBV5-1,TGCGCCAGCAGGTTCCGGGGGCGCTTATTGGACACTGAAGCTTTCTTT,CASRFRGRLLDTEAFF
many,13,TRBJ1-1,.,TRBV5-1,TGCGCCAGCAGCTTATCACCGAACACTGAAGCTTTCTTT,CASSLSPNTEAFF
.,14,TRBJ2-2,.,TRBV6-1,TGTGCCACATATATGGGAACGAACACCGGGGAGCTGTTTTTT,CATYMGTNTGELFF
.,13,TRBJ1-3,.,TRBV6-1,TGTGCCAGCACCGGACAGCTTGGAAACACCATATATTTT,CASTGQLGNTIYF
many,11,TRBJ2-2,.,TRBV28,TGTGCCAGCAGTTGGCCCGGGGAGCTGTTTTTT,CASSWPGELFF
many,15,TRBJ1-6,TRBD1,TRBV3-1,TGTGCCAGCAGCGTCTATGCGGACAGGGATTCACCCCTCCACTTT,CASSVYADRDSPLHF
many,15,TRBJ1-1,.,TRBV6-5,TGTGCCAGCAGTTACTCGGGTGCGATGAACACTGAAGCTTTCTTT,CASSYSGAMNTEAFF
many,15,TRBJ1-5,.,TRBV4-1,TGCGCCAGCAGCCAAGGGCACGTGGGGAATCAGCCCCAGCATTTT,CASSQGHVGNQPQHF
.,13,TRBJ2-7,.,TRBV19,TGTGCCAGTAGGAGCGGAGGTAGGGATGAGCAGTACTTC,CASRSGGRDEQYF
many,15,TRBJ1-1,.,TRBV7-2,TGTGCCAGCAGCTTAGCGGCAGGGTTGAACACTGAAGCTTTCTTT,CASSLAAGLNTEAFF
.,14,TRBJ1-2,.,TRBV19,TGTGCCAGTAGTGACACGGGGAAAAACTATGGCTACACCTTC,CASSDTGKNYGYTF
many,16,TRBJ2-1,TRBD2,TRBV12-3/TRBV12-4,TGTGCCAGCAGTTTAGACAGCGGGAGGGCCAACAATGAGCAGTTCTTC,CASSLDSGRANNEQFF
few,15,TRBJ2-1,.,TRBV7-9,TGTGCCAGCAGCGAAGCTAGCGCAACCTACAATGAGCAGTTCTTC,CASSEASATYNEQFF
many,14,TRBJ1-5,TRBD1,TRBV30,TGTGCCTGGAGCCTGACAGGGGGCAATCAGCCCCAGCATTTT,CAWSLTGGNQPQHF
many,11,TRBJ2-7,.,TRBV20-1,TGCAGTGCTAGTAGGGACTACGAGCAGTACTTC,CSASRDYEQYF
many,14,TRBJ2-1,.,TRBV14,TGTGCCAGCAGCCAAGTGATGGACTACAATGAGCAGTTCTTC,CASSQVMDYNEQFF
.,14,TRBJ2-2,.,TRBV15,TGTGCCACCAGCAGAGGGTCCCCGGCCGGGGAGCTGTTTTTT,CATSRGSPAGELFF
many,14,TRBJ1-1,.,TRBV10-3,TGTGCCATCCAAGACAGGAGCCGAAGCACTGAAGCTTTCTTT,CAIQDRSRSTEAFF
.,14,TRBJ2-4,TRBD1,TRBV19,TGTGCCAGTAGTTATGGACAGGGGGAAAACATTCAGTACTTC,CASSYGQGENIQYF
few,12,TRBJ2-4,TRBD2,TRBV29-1,TGCAGCGTTGACTCGGGGGAGGGCATTCAGTACTTC,CSVDSGEGIQYF
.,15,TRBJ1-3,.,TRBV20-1,TGCAGTGCTAGAGTCCCTACAGGGTCTGGAAACACCATATATTTT,CSARVPTGSGNTIYF
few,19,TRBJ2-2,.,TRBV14,TGTGCCAGCAGCCAAGAGGAGTACTTGAGGGGCGGCGGCACCGGGGAGCTGTTTTTT,CASSQEEYLRGGGTGELFF
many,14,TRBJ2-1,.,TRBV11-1,TGTGCCAGCAGCTTAGTGCGGGTTAACAATGAGCAGTTCTTC,CASSLVRVNNEQFF
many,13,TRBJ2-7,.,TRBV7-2,TGTGCCAGCAGCTTAGCGGACACCTACGAGCAGTACTTC,CASSLADTYEQYF
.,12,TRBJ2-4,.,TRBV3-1,TGTGCCAGCAGTTTCGGGACCATCATTCAGTACTTC,CASSFGTIIQYF
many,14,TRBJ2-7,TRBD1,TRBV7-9,TGTGCCAGCAGCCCTCGGACAGGGGATCTCGAGCAGTACTTC,CASSPRTGDLEQYF
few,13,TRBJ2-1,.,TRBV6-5,TGTGCCGGCAGTTACTCGAAGGGGGTGGGGCAGTTCTTC,CAGSYSKGVGQFF
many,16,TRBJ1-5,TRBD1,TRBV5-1,TGCGCCAGCAGCTTGAGGCCGGGACAGAGCAATCAGCCCCAGCATTTT,CASSLRPGQSNQPQHF
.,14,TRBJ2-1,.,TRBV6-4,TGTGCCAGCAGTGAGGAGTTCTCCTACGATGAGCAGTTCTTC,CASSEEFSYDEQFF
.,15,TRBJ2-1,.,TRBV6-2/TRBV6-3,TGTGCCAGCAGCTTGACTAGTTGGGTAGACAATGAGCAGTTCTTC,CASSLTSWVDNEQFF
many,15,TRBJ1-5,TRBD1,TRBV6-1,TGTGCCAGCACCATGACAGGGGCTAGCAATCAGCCCCAGCATTTT,CASTMTGASNQPQHF
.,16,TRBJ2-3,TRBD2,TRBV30,TGTGCCTGGAGTCAGGAACGGACTAGCGGGACAGATACGCAGTATTTT,CAWSQERTSGTDTQYF
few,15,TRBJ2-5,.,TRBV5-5,TGTGCCAGCAGCTTGGTGACGCAGCCCCAAGAGACCCAGTACTTC,CASSLVTQPQETQYF
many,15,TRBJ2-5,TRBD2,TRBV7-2,TGTGCCAGCAGTCAAGGACTAGCGGGAGTGGAGACCCAGTACTTC,CASSQGLAGVETQYF
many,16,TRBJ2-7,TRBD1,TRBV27,TGTGCCAGCAGTTTAGGGGGACGGGACAGGGGTCGGGGGCAGTACTTC,CASSLGGRDRGRGQYF
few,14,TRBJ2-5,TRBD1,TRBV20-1,TGCAGTGCTAGGAAGGACAGGGGGCCTGGGACCCAGTACTTC,CSARKDRGPGTQYF
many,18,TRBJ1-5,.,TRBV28,TGTGCCAGCAGTTTTTTGGTCAGGGGCGGGGGTAGCAATCAGCCCCAGCATTTT,CASSFLVRGGGSNQPQHF
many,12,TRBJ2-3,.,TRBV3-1,TGTGCCAGCAGCCCTGGCACCCGGCGGCAGTATTTT,CASSPGTRRQYF